This T cell receptor (beta chain) emerged from a study of blood T cell repertoires in COVID-19. Study-wide context: COVID-19 samples, acute and convalescent, were from the United States, Italy and Spain. The analysed material was cDNA or gDNA that came from T cells, B-cell-depleted T cells, or PBMCs.

Original handling: Using reference gene primer amplification, nucleated cell counts were estimated. Profiled with immunoSEQ multiplex PCR; TCRdb holds only in-frame clones, not every one. The V and J calls and clone size were taken over from that table, and D and trimming were inferred from the DNA. The data show about 250,000 clones, approximately 84% seen once. The receptor's source is a man in his fifties or sixties with active or convalescent COVID-19. Source material: peripheral blood.

The CDR3: CASSLGQNYNEQFF. The CDR3 DNA sequence: TGCGCCAGCAGCTTGGGACAGAACTACAATGAGCAGTTCTTC. The chain combines TRBV5-1 with TRBJ2-1; a possible D gene is TRBD1 (5 bases). Germline loops: CDR1 SGHRS, CDR2 YFSETQ. The CDR3 contains 14 residues. Trimming shortened V by 0 bases and J by 3 bases, and 7 bases separated the two germline ends.